This TCR beta chain was found in a study of PD-1 and CTLA-4 blockade in melanoma. Repertoires were generated with immunoSEQ multiplex PCR, while TCRdb's copy carries only in-frame clones and drops some. The sample has some 21,000 clones; approximately 88% are singletons. From germline, CDR1 is LGHNA and CDR2 YNFKEQ. Trimming stripped 3 bases from V and 8 bases from J, with 11 bases between. The CDR3 is made up of 14 amino acids. The sequence came from a human donor with melanoma. The input for sequencing was CD8+ T cells from peripheral blood, taken before anti-PD-1 treatment. The genes are TRBV4-2 and TRBJ1-6, with a tentative D call TRBD1 (6 bases). The CDR3 loop is CASSQDRVDSPLHF. CDR3 nucleotides: TGTGCCAGCAGCCAGGACAGAGTCGATTCACCCCTCCACTTT.